Listed here are 28 T cell receptor beta chains from one sample, sequenced in a study of T cell repertoires in cytomegalovirus infection. No antigen has been assigned to these receptors. TCRdb itself ran the reads through MiXCR, one entry per CDR3 protein. The sample holds around 360,000 distinct CDR3 sequences, around a third seen once. The specimen comprised cultured PBMCs, sampled from culture after CMV antigen stimulation. The origin of the receptors is a human donor in good health (CMV status not recorded). Some clones in this sample may be carry-over from other donors' samples.

This clonotype was found a few times. V usage is TRBV12-3 or TRBV12-4 and J usage is TRBJ1-5; tentatively, D is TRBD1 (6 bases). There are 15 residues in the CDR3. The V end was cut by 7 bases, the J end by 3 bases, with 16 bases between. Here the CDR3 DNA reads TGTGCCAGCAATCCTAGGGGGGGCCACAATCAGCCCCAGCATTTT. Translating it yields CASNPRGGHNQPQHF.

The rearrangement uses TRBV6-6 and TRBJ1-1, with TRBD1 identical over 7 bases. The CDR3 covers 16 residues. The germline gives CDR1 MNHNY, CDR2 SVGAGI (reference sequence). The V gene end was trimmed by 6 bases and the J gene end by 0 bases; junction bases not matched to a gene: 10. The CDR3 sequence: CASSLQGQLMNTEAFF. The CDR3 DNA sequence: TGTGCCAGCAGCCTACAGGGGCAACTCATGAACACTGAAGCTTTCTTT.

This clonotype showed up just a few times. The chain joins TRBV6-8 to TRBJ2-7; 7 bases agree with TRBD2. Germline V gene lookup returns CDR1 MNHGY and CDR2 SAAAGT. V lost 4 bases, J lost 1 base, and 7 bases stayed unmatched. The CDR3 is made up of 15 amino acids. Here the CDR3 reads CASSSFGTTSYEQYF. The CDR3 DNA sequence: TGTGCCAGCAGTTCCTTCGGGACTACATCCTACGAGCAGTACTTC.

The chain couples TRBV7-6 to TRBJ2-3; 13 nucleotides line up with TRBD2. Germline assignment: CDR1 SGHVS and CDR2 FNYEAQ. This CDR3 contains 18 residues. The junction had 11 bases not matched to a gene; V was cut back by 6 bases and J by 2 bases. CDR3 bases: TGTGCCAGCAGTTATAGGCGGACTAGCGGGAGTTTCACAGATACGCAGTATTTT. It is translated as CASSYRRTSGSFTDTQYF.

The rearrangement joins TRBV7-4 to TRBJ2-1, with 9 bases matching TRBD1. Trimming took 7 bases from V and 8 from J; bases not matched to a gene: 12. CDR1 is SGHVT and CDR2 is SQSDAQ in the germline V gene. The CDR3 totals 15 residues. The CDR3 bases are TGTGCCAGCATTCCGGGACAGGGTATTATCTATGAGCAGTTCTTC. It yields the protein CASIPGQGIIYEQFF.

This clonotype was detected only a few times. This chain connects TRBV5-1 to TRBJ2-5; D is undetermined. V lost 2 bases, J lost 4 bases, and 12 bases lay in between. The CDR3 loop spans 14 amino acids. The V gene's germline CDR1 is SGHRS and CDR2 YFSETQ. For the CDR3, the DNA is TGCGCCAGCAGCTTATTGGTTGGTGGAGAGACCCAGTACTTC. It encodes CASSLLVGGETQYF.

This clonotype was seen at least ten times. The V gene is TRBV4-2, the J gene TRBJ2-3; 7 bases are shared with TRBD2. Per germline, CDR1 LGHNA and CDR2 YNFKEQ. The junction had 5 bases not matched to a gene; V was cut back by 0 bases and J by 5 bases. The CDR3 extends over 15 amino acids. In DNA form, the CDR3 reads TGTGCCAGCAGCCAAGACGGACTAGGGGAAGATACGCAGTATTTT. It specifies CASSQDGLGEDTQYF.

This clonotype was found a few times. The chain links TRBV4-1 to TRBJ2-1; 8 bases align to TRBD2. Per germline, CDR1 MGHRA and CDR2 YSYEKL. After removal of 4 bases from V and 2 bases from J, the junction contained 7 bases not matched to a gene. This CDR3 region has 16 residues. CDR3 sequence reads: CASSPAAGVPYNEQFF. In nucleotides, the CDR3 is TGCGCCAGCAGCCCCGCAGCGGGAGTACCCTACAATGAGCAGTTCTTC.

The chain carries TRBV12-3 or TRBV12-4 and TRBJ2-1; D unresolved. The CDR3 has 10 residues. The V end lost 6 bases, the J end lost 6 bases, and 3 bases lay between the germline ends. The CDR3 protein is CASRLNEQFF. The CDR3 DNA is TGTGCCAGCAGGCTCAATGAGCAGTTCTTC.

This clonotype was recorded many times. V and J are TRBV7-8 and TRBJ2-7; tentative D call: TRBD2 (6 bases). This CDR3 contains 15 residues. The V and J ends lost 1 base and 2 bases respectively, with 12 bases between them. The germline V gene encodes CDR1 SGHVS and CDR2 FQNEAQ. CDR3 protein: CASSLGSGGTYEQYF. CDR3 bases: TGTGCCAGCAGCTTAGGATCGGGCGGGACCTACGAGCAGTACTTC.

The V call is TRBV12-3 or TRBV12-4, the J call TRBJ2-1; possibly TRBD2 for D (5 bases). The CDR3 runs 12 residues. The V gene lost 5 bases and the J gene lost 6 bases, with 8 bases spanning the gap. CDR3 region: CASSQRPNEQFF. The DNA of the CDR3 is TGTGCCAGCAGTCAGCGGCCCAATGAGCAGTTCTTC.

CDR3 coding DNA: TGTGCCAGCAGAAGGACAGGGGAAGCTTTCTTT. This encodes CASRRTGEAFF. The chain recombines TRBV6-1 with TRBJ1-1; 8 bases map to TRBD1. CDR3 length: 11 amino acids. V dropped 6 bases and J dropped 8; count of bases not matched to a gene: 2. The V gene's germline CDR1 is MNHNS and CDR2 SASEGT.

V gene TRBV4-1 combines with J gene TRBJ1-5; no reliable D call. Germline values: CDR1 MGHRA, CDR2 YSYEKL. The V and J ends lost 0 bases and 1 base respectively, with 13 bases between them. The CDR3 runs to 17 residues. The CDR3 spells CASSQDWGSVSNQPQHF. Written as DNA, the CDR3 is TGCGCCAGCAGCCAAGATTGGGGAAGCGTGAGCAATCAGCCCCAGCATTTT.

This clonotype was observed once. The CDR3 region is CASSYESSNQPQHF. As DNA, the CDR3 is TGTGCCAGCAGTTACGAGTCCAGCAATCAGCCCCAGCATTTT. This chain connects TRBV6-6 to TRBJ1-5; no firm D call. The length of the CDR3 is 14 residues. The V end was cut by 2 bases, the J end by 1 base, with 6 bases between. Germline V gene data show CDR1 as MNHNY and CDR2 as SVGAGI (reference sequence).

This clonotype was counted between two and nine times. The rearrangement joins TRBV28 to TRBJ2-1; 10 positions agree with TRBD2. This CDR3 is built from 16 residues. The junction had 10 bases not matched to a gene; V was cut back by 6 bases and J by 5 bases. The V gene's germline CDR1 is MDHEN and CDR2 SYDVKM. Here the CDR3 reads CASRSRIAGGNNEQFF. CDR3 DNA: TGTGCCAGCAGGTCCAGAATAGCGGGAGGCAACAATGAGCAGTTCTTC.

The gene calls are TRBV18 and TRBJ1-4; D is ambiguous. The CDR3 covers 15 residues. Germline V lookup: CDR1 KGHSH, CDR2 LQKENI. Trimming pared 4 bases from V and 4 bases from J, leaving 13 bases between. Here the CDR3 reads CASSLSPDLNEKLFF. The CDR3 DNA follows: TGTGCCAGCTCACTCTCACCGGACCTTAATGAAAAACTGTTTTTT.

The chain carries TRBV6-2 or TRBV6-3 and TRBJ1-1; tentatively, D is TRBD1 (5 bases). This CDR3 comprises 14 residues. V lost 6 bases and J lost 3, with 14 bases in between. CDR1 MNHEY and CDR2 SVGEGT come from the germline V gene. CDR3 sequence: CASSQPRAYTEAFF. CDR3 DNA: TGTGCCAGCAGCCAGCCCAGGGCGTACACTGAAGCTTTCTTT.

The chain carries TRBV3-1 and TRBJ2-1; the D gene is possibly TRBD2 (5 bases). The CDR3 totals 14 residues. Germline-derived CDR1 and CDR2 are LGHDT and YNNKEL (reference sequence). The ends were cut back, 1 base at V and 7 bases at J, with 11 bases in the middle. The CDR3 DNA sequence: TGTGCCAGCAGCCAAGTAATCACTAGTAATGAGCAGTTCTTC. It translates to CASSQVITSNEQFF.

This clonotype appeared many times. This sequence joins TRBV7-8 and TRBJ1-3; D remains unclear. V lost 0 bases and J lost 4, with 7 bases in between. This CDR3 has 14 residues. The germline V gene encodes CDR1 SGHVS and CDR2 FQNEAQ. The CDR3 is CASSLASEGNTIYF. In nucleotides, the CDR3 is TGTGCCAGCAGCTTAGCATCAGAAGGAAACACCATATATTTT.

At least ten counts were recorded for this clonotype. V is TRBV7-2 and J is TRBJ2-5; D unclear. Trimming removed 3 bases at V and 4 bases at J, with 18 bases between. CDR3 length: 16 residues. Germline V gene sequence: CDR1 SGHTA, CDR2 FQGNSA. The CDR3 loop is CASSFGGGVGGETQYF. The CDR3 coding sequence is TGTGCCAGCAGCTTCGGCGGTGGGGTTGGCGGAGAGACCCAGTACTTC. Variable domain in full (rest from reference TRBV7-2 and TRBJ2-5): GAGVSQSPSNKVTEKGKDVELRCDPISGHTALYWYRQSLGQGLEFLIYFQGNSAPDKSGLPSDRFSAERTGGSVSTLTIQRTQQEDSAVYLCASSFGGGVGGETQYFGPGTRLLVL.

In this sample, this clonotype turned up many times. The chain combines TRBV14 with TRBJ1-3; the D is unclear. Germline CDR1 SGHDN, CDR2 FVKESK. The CDR3 spans 12 residues. V was pared by 2 bases and J by 7 bases, with 6 bases between. The DNA of the CDR3 is TGTGCCAGCAGCCAACGCCCGAACACCATATATTTT. This translates into CASSQRPNTIYF.

The rearrangement uses TRBV27 and TRBJ2-7; D ambiguous. Germline V CDR1 and CDR2: MNHEY, SMNVEV (reference sequence). The CDR3 length is 11 residues. With 5 bases removed from V and 5 bases from J, the gap between germline ends came to 7 bases. This chain's CDR3 is CASSTGHEQYF. DNA of the CDR3: TGTGCCAGCAGTACCGGCCACGAGCAGTACTTC.

V is TRBV11-3 and J is TRBJ2-1, with no clear D. Between the trimmed V and J ends, which lost 0 bases and 9 bases, there was a span of 9 bases. Germline-derived CDR1 and CDR2 are SGHNT and YENEEA. The length of the CDR3 is 13 residues. The CDR3 loop reads CASSLDTALEQFF. As DNA, the CDR3 is TGTGCCAGCAGCTTAGATACGGCGCTTGAGCAGTTCTTC.

The CDR3 spells CASSVGGQGSDGYTF. CDR3 DNA sequence: TGTGCCAGCAGCGTAGGTGGACAGGGGAGCGATGGCTACACCTTC. The chain employs TRBV9 and TRBJ1-2, with TRBD1 matching over 9 bases. CDR3 size: 15 residues. Unmatched junction bases numbered 6, after V lost 0 bases and J lost 6 bases. Germline-derived CDR1 and CDR2 are SGDLS and YYNGEE.

This clonotype was counted a single time. The chain is built from TRBV5-6 and TRBJ2-7, with TRBD1 matching 7 bases. CDR1 is SGHDT, CDR2 YYEEEE, per germline. After removal of 4 bases from V and 2 bases from J, the junction contained 6 bases not matched to a gene. CDR3 length equals 14 residues. CDR3: CASSRVDRAYEQYF. Written as DNA, the CDR3 is TGTGCCAGCAGCCGCGTCGACAGGGCCTACGAGCAGTACTTC.

The chain combines TRBV5-6 with TRBJ1-1; 7 bases match TRBD1. Germline V lookup: CDR1 SGHDT, CDR2 YYEEEE. The J segment lost 10 bases and the V segment lost 4 bases, leaving 10 bases of the junction unmatched. This CDR3 region has 13 residues. The CDR3 DNA follows: TGTGCCAGCAGCCCAAGACAGGGAGTTGGAGCTTTCTTT. It specifies CASSPRQGVGAFF.

This clonotype was seen more than once but under ten times. CDR3 in amino acids: CASSQLAGEDYNEQFF. The DNA for the CDR3 is TGTGCCAGCAGCCAACTAGCGGGAGAGGATTACAATGAGCAGTTCTTC. The rearrangement links TRBV14 to TRBJ2-1; the match to TRBD2 covers 10 bases. The CDR3 totals 16 residues. Germline values: CDR1 SGHDN, CDR2 FVKESK. The J segment lost 4 bases and the V segment lost 2 bases, leaving 5 bases of the junction unmatched.

Here the CDR3 DNA reads TGCAGTGCCCATCTCCGAGGCGAATCCCCGGCCAAAAACATTCAGTACTTC. It encodes CSAHLRGESPAKNIQYF. V is TRBV20-1 and J is TRBJ2-4; D remains ambiguous. Germline assignment: CDR1 DFQATT and CDR2 SNEGSKA (reference sequence). The ends were cut back, 6 bases at V and 1 base at J, with 22 bases in the middle. The CDR3 sequence is 17 residues long.